The 30 T cell receptor beta chains presented below share a single source sample, sequenced in a study of glioma-infiltrating T cells. Amplification of TCR alpha and beta CDR3 regions from RNA used iRepertoire nested multiplex PCR. TCRdb re-called the multiplex PCR reads through MiXCR, storing one row per CDR3 protein. Of approximately 40,000 distinct CDR3 sequences in the sample, about a fifth were seen once. The specimen sequenced was glioma tissue, nonneoplastic brain tissue, or PBMCs (not recorded which). Receptors were obtained from a human donor with low-grade glioma or glioblastoma, undergoing nonglioma brain surgery, or in good health (not recorded which).

A word on this clonotype: Compared with germline, one end of the junction differs, possibly owing to a read error. V usage is TRBV5-6 and J usage is TRBJ2-7; 7 nucleotides line up with TRBD1. The CDR3 totals 14 residues. Germline CDR1 SGHDT, CDR2 YYEEEE. CDR3 DNA: TGTGCCAACAGCTTGACAGGGAGTGCGTACGAGCAGTACTTC. The encoded protein is CANSLTGSAYEQYF.

Worth noting for this clonotype: A single base separates this from a much larger clone, so it may be a read error. This sequence joins TRBV2 and TRBJ1-3; the D is unclear. Germline V gene sequence: CDR1 SNHLY, CDR2 FYNNEI. The CDR3 loop spans 14 amino acids. CDR3 amino acids: CAGSELGTGNTIYF. CDR3 DNA sequence: TGTGCCGGCAGTGAACTTGGCACTGGAAACACCATATATTTT.

The V gene is TRBV20-1, the J gene TRBJ2-7, with 11 positions matching TRBD2. J lost 6 bases, V lost 6 bases, and 10 bases had no gene match. CDR1 DFQATT and CDR2 SNEGSKA come from the germline V gene (reference sequence). The CDR3 covers 14 residues. As DNA, the CDR3 is TGCAGTGCCACCCGGGAGCTAGCGGGGGGCGAGCAGTACTTC. As protein: CSATRELAGGEQYF.

Details on this clonotype: A much larger clone differs by one base, so this may be a read error. The CDR3 does not close with the conserved phenylalanine or tryptophan, likely indicating a read error. V and J are TRBV2 and TRBJ1-1; TRBD1 is a possible D gene (5 bases). Looked up from germline, CDR1 is SNHLY and CDR2 is FYNNEI. The V gene lost 6 bases and the J gene lost 7 bases, with 15 bases spanning the gap. The CDR3 covers 13 residues. The CDR3 DNA is TGTGCCAGCAGGGGGACCTCCAAAGGTGAAGCTTTCCTT. Protein sequence: CASRGTSKGEAFL.

This clonotype was detected many times. V usage is TRBV6-4 and J usage is TRBJ2-3; 8 bases fit TRBD2. The CDR3 extends over 15 amino acids. Trimming removed 3 bases from V and 4 bases from J; junction bases left unmatched: 6. The germline V gene has CDR1 MRHNA and CDR2 SNTAGT. For the CDR3, the DNA is TGTGCCAGCAGTGAAAGGGCGGGAGGTCCAGATACGCAGTATTTT. Translated, it gives CASSERAGGPDTQYF.

This clonotype was counted ten times or more. The rearrangement links TRBV5-4 to TRBJ1-6; D uncertain. Trimming took 0 bases from V and 7 from J, leaving 14 bases between them. This CDR3 has 16 residues. Germline values: CDR1 SGHNT, CDR2 YYREEE (reference sequence). DNA of the CDR3: TGTGCCAGCAGCTTGGGTGAAGGCTCTATGAATTCACCCCTCCACTTT. Translating it yields CASSLGEGSMNSPLHF.

The chain couples TRBV29-1 to TRBJ2-1; D is unresolved. This CDR3 has 12 residues. V was cut by 5 bases and J by 6 bases, with 11 bases left in between. CDR1 is SQVTM and CDR2 is ANQGSEA in the germline V gene. CDR3 sequence: CSVIVLGNEQFF. CDR3 sequence (DNA): TGCAGCGTTATAGTGTTGGGCAATGAGCAGTTCTTC.

The chain links TRBV10-2 to TRBJ2-2; TRBD1 matches at 7 bases. The CDR3 length is 14 residues. V dropped 2 bases and J dropped 8; count of bases not matched to a gene: 5. Germline V lookup: CDR1 WSHSY, CDR2 SAAADI. In DNA, the CDR3 is TGCGCCAGCAGTGAGACGGGACAGCGGGGGGAGCTGTTTTTT. This gives the protein CASSETGQRGELFF.

The table lists this clonotype with many counts. V usage is TRBV20-1 and J usage is TRBJ2-1; 8 bases line up with TRBD1. V was clipped by 2 bases and J by 8 bases; unmatched bases: 8. The CDR3 has 14 amino acids. Germline assignment: CDR1 DFQATT and CDR2 SNEGSKA (reference sequence). CDR3 bases: TGCAGTGCTAGACCACATCAGGGGGCTGATGAGCAGTTCTTC. This gives the protein CSARPHQGADEQFF.

This clonotype came up many times. The J gene is TRBJ2-3, the V gene TRBV2, with TRBD2 as a possible D gene (6 bases). The CDR3 totals 15 residues. V was trimmed by 5 bases and J by 1 base, leaving 13 bases between them. Germline V CDR1 and CDR2: SNHLY, FYNNEI. The CDR3 loop reads CASSLAKVGTDTQYF. CDR3 nucleotides: TGTGCCAGCAGTCTAGCGAAGGTCGGCACAGATACGCAGTATTTT.

This sequence joins TRBV12-3 or TRBV12-4 and TRBJ2-2; D not certain. The length of the CDR3 is 14 residues. V was cut by 7 bases and J by 6 bases, with 15 bases left in between. CDR3 sequence (DNA): TGTGCCAGCATCTCCCTAAGCAACCCCGGGGAGCTGTTTTTT. This sequence encodes CASISLSNPGELFF.

About this clonotype itself: This may stem from a read error, because a much larger clone lies one nucleotide away. V usage is TRBV14 and J usage is TRBJ2-3; 7 bases fit TRBD2. The CDR3 totals 16 residues. CDR1 is SGHDN, CDR2 FVKESK, per germline. J was trimmed by 4 bases and V by 4 bases; bases with no gene match: 11. CDR3 in amino acids: CASSLGGVGPADTQYF. CDR3 DNA: TGTGCCAGCAGCCTGGGGGGGGTAGGTCCGGCAGATACGCAGTATTTT. Combining the CDR3 with reference TRBV14 and TRBJ2-3 gives the whole variable domain EAGVTQFPSHSVIEKGQTVTLRCDPISGHDNLYWYRRVMGKEIKFLLHFVKESKQDESGMPNNRFLAERTGGTYSTLKVQPAELEDSGVYFCASSLGGVGPADTQYFGPGTRLTVL.

This clonotype was counted only a few times. A read error is possible here, since a much larger clone lies one base away. V and J are TRBV28 and TRBJ2-1; D gene uncertain. CDR3 length equals 11 residues. The germline gives CDR1 MDHEN, CDR2 SYDVKM. This CDR3 is CARSSFRNQFF. The CDR3 DNA is TGTGCCCGCAGTTCTTTCCGAAATCAGTTCTTC.

The table lists this clonotype with many counts. The chain couples TRBV27 to TRBJ1-1; the D is unclear. Trimming stripped 0 bases from V and 1 base from J, with 12 bases between. This CDR3 comprises 16 residues. Germline-derived CDR1 and CDR2 are MNHEY and SMNVEV (reference sequence). The CDR3 reads CASSLSIGSSNTEAFF. The CDR3 DNA reads TGTGCCAGCAGTTTATCGATCGGCTCTTCGAACACTGAAGCTTTCTTT.

In this sample, this clonotype turned up many times. The chain is built from TRBV20-1 and TRBJ2-5; 9 nucleotides agree with TRBD2. The CDR3 has 15 amino acids. From germline, CDR1 is DFQATT and CDR2 SNEGSKA (reference sequence). Losses at the gene ends were 0 bases for V and 3 bases for J; bases not matched to a gene: 5. The CDR3 region has the DNA TGCAGTGCTAGAGACCTACTAGCGGGCGAAGAGACCCAGTACTTC. Amino acids: CSARDLLAGEETQYF.

Points on this clonotype: A read error is possible here, since a much larger clone lies one base away. The chain employs TRBV5-1 and TRBJ1-1; 8 nucleotides agree with TRBD1. This CDR3 is built from 14 residues. CDR1 is SGHRS and CDR2 is YFSETQ in the germline V gene. The DNA of the CDR3 is TGCGTCAGCAGCCCCGGACAGGGGAACACTGAAGCTTTCTTT. Its protein is CVSSPGQGNTEAFF. The whole variable domain, remainder taken from reference TRBV5-1 and TRBJ1-1, is KAGVTQTPRYLIKTRGQQVTLSCSPISGHRSVSWYQQTPGQGLQFLFEYFSETQRNKGNFPGRFSGRQFSNSRSEMNVSTLELGDSALYLCVSSPGQGNTEAFFGQGTRLTVV.

This chain uses TRBV12-3 or TRBV12-4 with TRBJ2-1, with TRBD1 matching over 11 bases. V shed 5 bases and J 9 bases; nucleotides not matched to a gene: 6. This CDR3 has 14 amino acids. CDR3 coding DNA: TGTGCCAGCAGTCCGGGACAGGGGGATGGTGAGCAGTTCTTC. Its translation is CASSPGQGDGEQFF.

This clonotype was observed at least ten times. The V call is TRBV5-1, the J call TRBJ2-5; 7 nucleotides line up with TRBD1. CDR1 is SGHRS and CDR2 is YFSETQ in the germline V gene. V shed 1 base and J 2 bases; nucleotides not matched to a gene: 2. The CDR3 totals 14 residues. The CDR3 loop is CASSLMGQQETQYF. The CDR3 nucleotides read TGCGCCAGCAGCTTGATGGGACAGCAAGAGACCCAGTACTTC.

This clonotype was observed a few times. With a much larger clone just one base away, this may be a read error. The chain carries TRBV12-3 or TRBV12-4 and TRBJ2-7; D remains ambiguous. The V gene lost 0 bases and the J gene lost 3 bases, with 12 bases spanning the gap. This CDR3 contains 15 residues. CDR3 region: CASSLAGSALYEQYF. In nucleotides, the CDR3 is TGTGCCAGCAGTTTAGCGGGCTCAGCCCTCTACGAGCAGTACTTC.

This clonotype was counted ten times or more. The chain combines TRBV4-1 with TRBJ1-1; 7 bases match TRBD1. V was clipped by 9 bases and J by 4 bases; unmatched bases: 14. Germline lookup yields CDR1 MGHRA and CDR2 YSYEKL. This CDR3 has 15 amino acids. The CDR3 reads CASGVMAGGTTEAFF. The CDR3 coding sequence is TGCGCCAGTGGGGTTATGGCAGGGGGTACCACTGAAGCTTTCTTT.

This clonotype was counted many times. The V and J genes are TRBV27 and TRBJ2-2; tentatively, D is TRBD2 (6 bases). Germline loops: CDR1 MNHEY, CDR2 SMNVEV (reference sequence). The ends were cut back, 6 bases at V and 8 bases at J, with 16 bases in the middle. This CDR3 has 14 residues. The CDR3 bases are TGTGCCAGCAGGGGGGGAGCGTGGGTTGGGGAGCTGTTTTTT. Protein: CASRGGAWVGELFF.

Comments on this clonotype: Since a much larger clone is just one base distant, this may be a read error. The chain recombines TRBV25-1 with TRBJ2-5; D not resolved. The CDR3 is made up of 14 amino acids. Germline assignment: CDR1 MGHDK and CDR2 SYGVNS. The V end lost 3 bases, the J end lost 4 bases, and 12 bases lay between the germline ends. The CDR3 DNA sequence: TGTGCCAGCAGTGAGTTTGACAAGTTAGAGACCCAGTACTTC. Protein sequence: CASSEFDKLETQYF.

The J gene is TRBJ1-3, the V gene TRBV19; TRBD1 might be the D (5 bases). Germline V gene data show CDR1 as LNHDA and CDR2 as SQIVND (reference sequence). The CDR3 spans 14 residues. The V and J ends lost 4 bases and 2 bases respectively, with 9 bases between them. The CDR3 DNA is TGTGCCAGTAGTACGCAGGGCGCTGGAAACACCATATATTTT. Translated: CASSTQGAGNTIYF.

V gene TRBV28 combines with J gene TRBJ2-3; D unresolved. Per the germline V gene, CDR1 is MDHEN and CDR2 is SYDVKM. The CDR3 totals 13 residues. V lost 3 bases and J 6 bases, leaving 10 bases between the germline ends. CDR3: CASSFKGADTQYF. In DNA form, the CDR3 reads TGTGCCAGCAGTTTTAAGGGCGCGGATACGCAGTATTTT.

This clonotype was found many times. The chain uses TRBV5-1 and TRBJ1-2; D not resolved. V lost 0 bases, J lost 0 bases, and 6 bases lay in between. This CDR3 is built from 14 residues. Germline values: CDR1 SGHRS, CDR2 YFSETQ. The CDR3 coding sequence is TGCGCCAGCAGCTTGGGAATCGCTAACTATGGCTACACCTTC. This gives the protein CASSLGIANYGYTF.

This clonotype was recorded a few times. This could be a read error, since a much larger clone is one nucleotide away. The chain recombines TRBV28 with TRBJ2-2; possible D gene TRBD2, 5 bases. This CDR3 comprises 15 residues. Germline CDR1 and CDR2: MDHEN and SYDVKM. CDR3 residues: CASSSAGPNAGELFF. In DNA, the CDR3 is TGTGCCAGCAGTTCTGCGGGTCCGAACGCCGGGGAGCTGTTTTTT.

Details on this clonotype: A much more abundant neighbour one base away suggests this may be a read error. The V call is TRBV7-2, the J call TRBJ2-1; a possible D gene is TRBD1 (6 bases). There are 14 residues in the CDR3. With 8 bases removed from V and 6 bases from J, the gap between germline ends came to 17 bases. CDR1 is SGHTA, CDR2 FQGNSA, per germline. The CDR3 is CASAVVLGGNEQFF. Here the CDR3 DNA reads TGTGCCAGCGCCGTTGTTTTAGGGGGCAATGAGCAGTTCTTC.

This clonotype was detected many times. This sequence joins TRBV20-1 and TRBJ1-3; D might be TRBD1 (5 bases). Germline CDR1 DFQATT, CDR2 SNEGSKA (reference sequence). The germline V and J ends were trimmed by 2 bases and 9 bases, with 14 bases remaining between them. The CDR3 is made up of 13 amino acids. CDR3: CSARSRRDGTIYF. The CDR3, as DNA: TGCAGTGCTAGAAGTCGCCGGGACGGCACCATATATTTT.

This clonotype was observed at least ten times. The V gene is TRBV4-1, the J gene TRBJ2-1; 8 nucleotides align to TRBD1. V shed 5 bases and J 4 bases; nucleotides not matched to a gene: 7. The CDR3 has 15 amino acids. Germline values: CDR1 MGHRA, CDR2 YSYEKL. The CDR3 DNA reads TGCGCCAGCAGCATCGCCGGGACAGGTTACAATGAGCAGTTCTTC. This encodes CASSIAGTGYNEQFF.

This clonotype turned up a few times. The V call is TRBV5-4, the J call TRBJ2-3; D gene unclear. The CDR3 runs 12 residues. Germline V CDR1 and CDR2: SGHNT, YYREEE (reference sequence). Trimming stripped 2 bases from V and 3 bases from J, with 4 bases between. The CDR3 DNA reads as TGTGCCAGCAGCTTTCAAACAGATACGCAGTATTTT. This codes for CASSFQTDTQYF. Together with reference TRBV5-4 and TRBJ2-3, the CDR3 gives the full variable domain: ETGVTQSPTHLIKTRGQQVTLRCSSQSGHNTVSWYQQALGQGPQFIFQYYREEENGRGNFPPRFSGLQFPNYSSELNVNALELDDSALYLCASSFQTDTQYFGPGTRLTVL.